The 26 T cell receptor beta chains given below trace back to one sample, sequenced in a study of cytomegalovirus exposure and HLA in healthy donors (dated by TCRdb to 2016 to 2017). Receptor amplification or capture employed the immunoSEQ multiplex PCR assay. For the multiplex PCR, a mixture combining 60 forward primers for TCR Vbeta segments and 13 reverse primers for TCR Jbeta segments was used. Imported from immuneACCESS, the table was reduced by TCRdb to in-frame sequences with V and J called. These copies leave out some clones; in studies compared against another copy, an unresolved V gene accounts for under half, and the cause of the remainder is not known. This sample gives about 100,000 clones in total; around 74% of them show up just once. In total, the top ten clones hold around 7% of the sample. Specimen: PBMCs. The receptors were gathered from a man aged 40-50 years in good health and CMV-seropositive.

The chain employs TRBV12-5 and TRBJ1-1; 8 bases fit TRBD1. Germline trimming cut 2 bases from V and 0 bases from J; bases unmatched to any gene: 14. CDR1 is LGHNT and CDR2 is FRNRAP in the germline V gene. CDR3 length: 19 residues. The CDR3 sequence: CASGLLLGQGEAMNTEAFF. In nucleotides, the CDR3 is TGTGCTAGTGGTTTGCTCCTCGGACAGGGTGAGGCCATGAACACTGAAGCTTTCTTT.

The chain recombines TRBV25-1 with TRBJ2-5, with TRBD1 as a possible D gene (6 bases). The better agreement between TRBJ2-7 and the DNA end casts doubt on the J call. The CDR3 extends over 15 amino acids. CDR1 and CDR2 from the germline V gene are MGHDK and SYGVNS. The CDR3 sequence is CASSDSRDNLYEQYF. The CDR3 DNA reads TGTGCCAGCAGTGATTCTCGGGACAACCTCTACGAGCAGTACTTC.

The rearrangement links TRBV9 to TRBJ2-1; 10 bases align to TRBD1. The trim removed 4 bases at V and 5 bases at J, leaving 3 bases unmatched. In germline, CDR1 is SGDLS, CDR2 YYNGEE. This CDR3 spans 14 amino acids. CDR3: CASSPGQGNNEQFF. CDR3 sequence (DNA): TGTGCCAGCAGCCCGGGACAGGGGAACAATGAGCAGTTCTTC.

This sequence joins TRBV6-4 and TRBJ2-3, with TRBD1 identical over 9 bases. This CDR3 comprises 16 residues. V shed 0 bases and J 4 bases; nucleotides not matched to a gene: 5. Germline V gene lookup returns CDR1 MRHNA and CDR2 SNTAGT. CDR3 amino acids: CASSDSTGDRADTQYF. Here the CDR3 DNA reads TGTGCCAGCAGTGACTCAACAGGGGACAGGGCAGATACGCAGTATTTT.

V usage is TRBV7-2 and J usage is TRBJ1-5, with 9 bases that match TRBD1. Looked up from germline, CDR1 is SGHTA and CDR2 is FQGNSA. This CDR3 is built from 15 residues. The trim removed 2 bases at V and 3 bases at J, leaving 2 bases unmatched. The DNA of the CDR3 is TGTGCCAGCAGCTTAACAGGGGGCGTCAATCAGCCCCAGCATTTT. The encoded protein is CASSLTGGVNQPQHF. The complete variable domain, with remaining parts taken from reference TRBV7-2 and TRBJ1-5, reads GAGVSQSPSNKVTEKGKDVELRCDPISGHTALYWYRQSLGQGLEFLIYFQGNSAPDKSGLPSDRFSAERTGGSVSTLTIQRTQQEDSAVYLCASSLTGGVNQPQHFGDGTRLSIL.

The chain combines TRBV27 with TRBJ1-3; no clear D gene. Trimming pared 0 bases from V and 4 bases from J, leaving 7 bases between. CDR1 is MNHEY and CDR2 is SMNVEV in the germline V gene (reference sequence). This CDR3 spans 14 amino acids. The CDR3 DNA is TGTGCCAGCAGTTTATCGCGAGGGGGAAACACCATATATTTT. Translating it yields CASSLSRGGNTIYF.

This chain uses TRBV13 with TRBJ2-3; TRBD2 matches at 7 bases. The CDR3 is 14 residues long. V trimming: 5 bases; J trimming: 4 bases; junction bases outside the gene matches: 6. Looked up from germline, CDR1 is PRHDT and CDR2 is FYEKMQ (reference sequence). CDR3 sequence: CASSKSGVADTQYF. The CDR3 DNA reads as TGTGCCAGCAGCAAGAGCGGGGTCGCAGATACGCAGTATTTT.

This sequence joins TRBV19 and TRBJ1-2, with D uncertain. This CDR3 is 11 amino acids long. Germline values: CDR1 LNHDA, CDR2 SQIVND (reference sequence). With 6 bases removed from V and 8 bases from J, the gap between germline ends came to 10 bases. The CDR3 loop is CASRAGWGYTF. The CDR3 DNA follows: TGTGCCAGTAGGGCGGGGTGGGGCTACACCTTC.

This sequence joins TRBV6-1 and TRBJ2-5; maybe TRBD1 (7 bases). The J call may be incorrect, as the DNA end agrees better with TRBJ2-7. In germline, CDR1 is MNHNS, CDR2 SASEGT. This CDR3 has 16 residues. In DNA, the CDR3 is TGTGCCAGCAGTGGGGCGGTCGGGCAGGGGGGCTACGAGCAGTACTTC. Translated: CASSGAVGQGGYEQYF.

This chain connects TRBV28 to TRBJ2-1; D may be TRBD1 (8 bases). The CDR3 is 16 residues long. Trimming took off 2 bases at V and 4 bases at J, with 15 bases between the two ends. Germline CDR1 MDHEN, CDR2 SYDVKM. CDR3 sequence reads: CASSLPTGEGYNEQFF. CDR3 bases: TGTGCCAGCAGTTTACCGACAGGGGAGGGGTACAATGAGCAGTTCTTC. The variable domain in full, with the rest retrieved from reference TRBV28 and TRBJ2-1, is DVKVTQSSRYLVKRTGEKVFLECVQDMDHENMFWYRQDPGLGLRLIYFSYDVKMKEKGDIPEGYSVSREKKERFSLILESASTNQTSMYLCASSLPTGEGYNEQFFGPGTRLTVL.

This clone appeared a few times. The chain links TRBV21-1 to TRBJ1-5; no check of the table's D call, TRBD1, against the DNA was made. TRBV21-1 is described as a pseudogene. The CDR3 totals 11 residues. The CDR3 protein is CASSKWTGKHF. The CDR3 region has the DNA TGTGCCAGCAGCAAGTGGACAGGGAAGCATTTT.

This clone was seen just once. The rearrangement uses TRBV10-3 and TRBJ1-1, with D unclear. Germline assignment: CDR1 ENHRY and CDR2 SYGVKD. This CDR3 has 14 residues. V was pared by 3 bases and J by 1 base, with 9 bases between. The CDR3 is CAISEGGRNTEAFF. DNA for the CDR3: TGTGCCATCAGTGAAGGAGGGAGGAACACTGAAGCTTTCTTT.

The chain joins TRBV5-1 to TRBJ1-2, with D tentatively TRBD1 (6 bases). V was shortened by 4 bases and J by 7 bases, with 14 bases between the two germline ends. Germline CDR1 and CDR2: SGHRS and YFSETQ. CDR3 length: 13 amino acids. The CDR3 sequence: CASSPYQGLGYTF. The CDR3 DNA follows: TGCGCCAGCAGCCCATACCAGGGGCTTGGCTACACCTTC.

The chain joins TRBV7-8 to TRBJ2-7; 7 positions match TRBD2. The V gene's germline CDR1 is SGHVS and CDR2 FQNEAQ. V shed 4 bases and J 3 bases; nucleotides not matched to a gene: 6. The CDR3 extends over 14 amino acids. CDR3 DNA sequence: TGTGCCAGCAGCTGGGGCCGGGACTACTACGAGCAGTACTTC. It encodes CASSWGRDYYEQYF.

The chain uses TRBV5-1 and TRBJ2-3, with D possibly matching TRBD2 (7 bases). Trimming took off 1 base at V and 5 bases at J, with 17 bases between the two ends. The CDR3 loop spans 16 amino acids. Germline V CDR1 and CDR2: SGHRS, YFSETQ. Here the CDR3 DNA reads TGCGCCAGCAGCTTGTCCGGGGGGCTGGGTCTAGATACGCAGTATTTT. This encodes CASSLSGGLGLDTQYF.

This clone was picked up a small number of times. The chain uses TRBV5-1 and TRBJ1-6; 10 bases are a match to TRBD1. The CDR3 runs to 15 residues. V gave up 4 bases and J gave up 10 bases; unmatched junction bases: 8. CDR1 is SGHRS, CDR2 YFSETQ, per germline. CDR3 DNA sequence: TGCGCCAGCAGCGAAAAAGGACAGGGGGGATCACCCCTCCACTTT. It encodes CASSEKGQGGSPLHF.

V usage is TRBV5-1 and J usage is TRBJ2-1; 12 nucleotides align to TRBD2. The germline gives CDR1 SGHRS, CDR2 YFSETQ. Trimming took 4 bases from V and 6 from J; bases not matched to a gene: 5. CDR3 length equals 15 residues. The CDR3 loop is CASSQTSGRINEQFF. The CDR3 nucleotides read TGCGCCAGCAGCCAGACTAGCGGGAGAATCAATGAGCAGTTCTTC.

This chain joins TRBV29-1 and TRBJ1-2; D call uncertain. From germline, CDR1 is SQVTM and CDR2 ANQGSEA. This CDR3 region has 14 residues. The germline V and J ends were trimmed by 3 bases and 0 bases, with 11 bases remaining between them. CDR3 protein: CSVDMLSPNYGYTF. The CDR3 nucleotides are TGCAGCGTTGACATGCTTAGCCCTAACTATGGCTACACCTTC.

The rearrangement links TRBV28 to TRBJ1-2; weak D call: TRBD1 (5 bases). The CDR3 sequence is 11 residues long. V lost 10 bases, J lost 8 bases, and 14 bases lay in between. Germline CDR1 is MDHEN and CDR2 is SYDVKM. CDR3 amino acids: CATTDRWGYTF. The CDR3 bases are TGTGCCACGACAGATCGGTGGGGCTACACCTTC.

The chain couples TRBV6-6 to TRBJ2-1, with TRBD2 matching over 8 bases. J gave up 7 bases and V 0 bases, and 5 bases lay outside the gene matches. The CDR3 runs to 15 residues. Germline V gene data show CDR1 as MNHNY and CDR2 as SVGAGI (reference sequence). The CDR3 DNA reads as TGTGCCAGCAGTTACTCGGCGACTAGCGATAATGAGCAGTTCTTC. The encoded protein is CASSYSATSDNEQFF.

Regarding this clone: Other DNA sequences in the sample encode the same CDR3. The chain recombines TRBV9 with TRBJ2-3; possible D gene TRBD2, 6 bases. Between the trimmed V and J ends, which lost 0 bases and 1 base, there was a span of 9 bases. Germline loops: CDR1 SGDLS, CDR2 YYNGEE. This CDR3 is built from 15 residues. The CDR3 nucleotides read TGTGCCAGCAGCGTAGTGGGGGGAGGCACAGATACGCAGTATTTT. It codes for CASSVVGGGTDTQYF.

The V call is TRBV6-6, the J call TRBJ2-7; TRBD1 matches at 10 bases. Germline CDR1 reads MNHNY; CDR2 reads SVGAGI (reference sequence). This CDR3 region has 14 residues. The V gene end was trimmed by 6 bases and the J gene end by 5 bases; junction bases not matched to a gene: 7. The CDR3 DNA sequence: TGTGCCAGCAGCCCCGGGACAGGGGAAAACGAGCAGTACTTC. This encodes CASSPGTGENEQYF.

V gene TRBV6-5 combines with J gene TRBJ2-1, with TRBD2 identical over 11 bases. Germline V lookup: CDR1 MNHEY, CDR2 SVGAGI. This CDR3 has 15 residues. Trimming cost V 4 bases and J 9 bases; bases outside gene matches: 8. The CDR3 protein is CASSFESSGRVEQFF. The CDR3 coding sequence is TGTGCCAGCAGTTTCGAAAGTAGCGGGAGGGTTGAGCAGTTCTTC.

The chain has TRBV19 and TRBJ2-6; 9 bases are a match to TRBD2. V shed 3 bases and J 0 bases; nucleotides not matched to a gene: 6. Germline V gene data show CDR1 as LNHDA and CDR2 as SQIVND (reference sequence). The CDR3 loop spans 18 amino acids. Here the CDR3 reads CASSITAGGLSGANVLTF. For the CDR3, the DNA is TGTGCCAGTAGTATCACAGCGGGGGGCCTCTCTGGGGCCAACGTCCTGACTTTC.

This chain links TRBV7-8 with TRBJ2-7, with D unclear. The germline CDR1 and CDR2 sequences are SGHVS and FQNEAQ. The V end lost 4 bases, the J end lost 7 bases, and 14 bases lay between the germline ends. The CDR3 extends over 13 amino acids. The CDR3 loop is CASSYRPSGEQYF. In DNA form, the CDR3 reads TGTGCCAGCAGCTATAGGCCCTCCGGGGAGCAGTACTTC.

The rearrangement joins TRBV6-5 to TRBJ1-1, with a tentative D call TRBD1 (6 bases). The germline V and J ends were trimmed by 6 bases and 7 bases, with 15 bases remaining between them. The CDR3 is 13 residues long. Germline values: CDR1 MNHEY, CDR2 SVGAGI. The CDR3 is CASRRDIPFEAFF. CDR3 coding DNA: TGTGCCAGCAGACGGGACATCCCGTTTGAAGCTTTCTTT.